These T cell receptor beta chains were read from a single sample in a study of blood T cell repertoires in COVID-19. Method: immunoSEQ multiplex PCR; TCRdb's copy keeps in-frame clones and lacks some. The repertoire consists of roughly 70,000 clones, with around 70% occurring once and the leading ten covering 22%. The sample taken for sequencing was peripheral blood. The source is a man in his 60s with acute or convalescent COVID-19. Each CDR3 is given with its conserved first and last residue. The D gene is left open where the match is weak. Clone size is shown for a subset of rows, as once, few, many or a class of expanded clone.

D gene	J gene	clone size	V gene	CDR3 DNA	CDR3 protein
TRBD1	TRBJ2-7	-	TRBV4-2	TGTGCCAGCAGCCAAGAGTTGGGACAGGGGTCGAGGGAGCAGTACTTC	CASSQELGQGSREQYF
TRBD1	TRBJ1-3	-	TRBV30	TGTGCCTGGAGCGCAAGGGGGCGGTCTGGAAACACCATATATTTT	CAWSARGRSGNTIYF
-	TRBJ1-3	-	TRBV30	TGTGCCTGGACCCGAGCTGGAAACACCATATATTTT	CAWTRAGNTIYF
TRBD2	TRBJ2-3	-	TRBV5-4	TGTGCCAGCAGCTTGTCAGCGGGGGGGACAGATACGCAGTATTTT	CASSLSAGGTDTQYF
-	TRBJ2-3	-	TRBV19	TGTGCCAGTAGTAAGGTATCTGGACTCACAGATACACAGTATTTT	CASSKVSGLTDTQYF
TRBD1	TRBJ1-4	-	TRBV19	TGTGCCAGTAGTGCTACAGGGGGCGCAGGTGAAAAACTGTTTTTT	CASSATGGAGEKLFF
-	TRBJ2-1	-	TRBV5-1	TGCGCCAGCACGAGGACAGTGGGGAATGAGCAGTTCTTC	CASTRTVGNEQFF
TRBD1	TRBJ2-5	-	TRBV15	TGTGCCACCAGCAGGGACAGGGGAGAGACCCAGTACTTC	CATSRDRGETQYF
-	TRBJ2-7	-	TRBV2	TGTGCCAGCAGTGCGACTCAGTGGCAGTACTTC	CASSATQWQYF
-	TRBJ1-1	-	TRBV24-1	TGTGCCACCAGTGAGGAGGGCCCGACCACTGAAGCTTTCTTT	CATSEEGPTTEAFF
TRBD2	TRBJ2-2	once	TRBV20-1	TGCAGTGCTAGTCCACTAGCGGGAGGACTAACCGGGGAGCTGTTTTTT	CSASPLAGGLTGELFF
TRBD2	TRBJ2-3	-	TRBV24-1	TGTGCCACCAGTGATAGCGGGAGGATCACAGATACGCAGTATTTT	CATSDSGRITDTQYF
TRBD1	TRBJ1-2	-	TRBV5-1	TGCGCCAGCAGCTTGACGGGACAGAACTATGGCTACACCTTC	CASSLTGQNYGYTF